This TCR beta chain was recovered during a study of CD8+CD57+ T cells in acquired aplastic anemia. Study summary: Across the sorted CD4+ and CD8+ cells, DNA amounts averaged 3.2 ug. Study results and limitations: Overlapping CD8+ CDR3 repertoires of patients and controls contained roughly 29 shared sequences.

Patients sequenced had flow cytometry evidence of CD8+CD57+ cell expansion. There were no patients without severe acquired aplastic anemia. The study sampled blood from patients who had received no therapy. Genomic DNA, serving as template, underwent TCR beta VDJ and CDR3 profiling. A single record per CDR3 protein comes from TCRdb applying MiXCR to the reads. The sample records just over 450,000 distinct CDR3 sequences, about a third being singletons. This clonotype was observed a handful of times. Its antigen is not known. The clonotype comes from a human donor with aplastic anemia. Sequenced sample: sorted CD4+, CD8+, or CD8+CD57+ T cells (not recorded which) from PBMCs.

The CDR3 here is CSVIKLAGSNEQFF. The CDR3 DNA reads TGCAGCGTTATAAAACTAGCGGGGAGCAATGAGCAGTTCTTC. The V call is TRBV29-1, the J call TRBJ2-1, with 10 bases identical to TRBD2. The CDR3 has 14 amino acids. The V gene end was trimmed by 5 bases and the J gene end by 6 bases; junction bases not matched to a gene: 7. Germline V gives CDR1 SQVTM, CDR2 ANQGSEA.